A single sample is the source of the 9 T cell receptor beta chains below, sequenced in a study of T-cell memory formation after mild COVID-19. TCRdb analysed the 5' RACE reads with MiXCR anew, one entry per CDR3 protein. The sample records roughly 240,000 distinct CDR3 sequences, 15% being singletons. Sample: PBMCs or a T cell subset sorted from them (not recorded which). The receptors were gathered from an adult woman who had mild COVID-19 (a few samples of this study predate the infection). Cell type and time point are not known.

This clonotype was counted a few times. The rearrangement links TRBV4-2 to TRBJ2-1; D may be TRBD2 (5 bases). Germline CDR1 and CDR2: LGHNA and YNFKEQ. Trimming removed 0 bases at V and 2 bases at J, with 11 bases between. The CDR3 consists of 16 residues. CDR3 residues: CASSQDGAAPYNEQFF. The DNA for the CDR3 is TGTGCCAGCAGCCAAGACGGAGCGGCCCCCTACAATGAGCAGTTCTTC.

The chain uses TRBV14 and TRBJ2-3; TRBD1 agrees at 9 bases. In germline, CDR1 is SGHDN, CDR2 FVKESK. The length of the CDR3 is 14 residues. The trim removed 6 bases at V and 4 bases at J, leaving 5 bases unmatched. Written as DNA, the CDR3 is TGTGCCAGCAGACGGACAGGGGCCCCAGATACGCAGTATTTT. Protein sequence: CASRRTGAPDTQYF.

The V and J genes are TRBV7-9 and TRBJ1-2, with 7 bases matching TRBD1. V trimming: 4 bases; J trimming: 7 bases; junction bases outside the gene matches: 6. Germline CDR1 and CDR2: SEHNR and FQNEAQ (reference sequence). CDR3 length equals 13 residues. CDR3 coding DNA: TGTGCCAGCAGCTACCGACAGGGTGCTGGCTACACCTTC. Amino acids: CASSYRQGAGYTF.

Many counts were recorded for this clonotype. J is TRBJ2-6 and V is TRBV9; D is undetermined. The germline V and J ends were trimmed by 1 base and 4 bases, with 9 bases remaining between them. CDR1 SGDLS and CDR2 YYNGEE come from the germline V gene. The CDR3 contains 15 residues. CDR3 sequence (DNA): TGTGCCAGCAGCGTATGGAAGACCGGGGCCAACGTCCTGACTTTC. It specifies CASSVWKTGANVLTF. Full variable domain (remainder filled in from reference TRBV9 and TRBJ2-6): DSGVTQTPKHLITATGQRVTLRCSPRSGDLSVYWYQQSLDQGLQFLIQYYNGEERAKGNILERFSAQQFPDLHSELNLSSLELGDSALYFCASSVWKTGANVLTFGAGSRLTVL.

This clonotype appeared a few times. The rearrangement uses TRBV7-9 and TRBJ2-5; TRBD1 matches 7 bases. V gave up 5 bases and J gave up 7 bases; unmatched junction bases: 7. Germline V lookup: CDR1 SEHNR, CDR2 FQNEAQ (reference sequence). The CDR3 sequence is 13 residues long. DNA for the CDR3: TGTGCCAGCAGCCCACAGGGGTATGTGACCCAGTACTTC. Amino acid sequence: CASSPQGYVTQYF.

V gene TRBV6-1 combines with J gene TRBJ1-2; the D is unclear. CDR1 and CDR2 from the germline V gene are MNHNS and SASEGT. V lost 11 bases and J lost 2, with 15 bases in between. This CDR3 has 13 residues. The CDR3 DNA reads TGTGCCGGGCGAGAAGGTCTAAACTATGGCTACACCTTC. Its translation: CAGREGLNYGYTF.

The chain employs TRBV5-1 and TRBJ1-5, with unresolved D. The CDR3 runs 16 residues. The V and J ends lost 1 base and 3 bases respectively, with 14 bases between them. Germline V lookup: CDR1 SGHRS, CDR2 YFSETQ. CDR3 loop: CASSLFPDRDNQPQHF. CDR3 DNA: TGCGCCAGCAGCTTGTTTCCAGATAGGGACAATCAGCCCCAGCATTTT.

Here the CDR3 reads CASRRGQQETQYF. The CDR3 nucleotides are TGTGCCAGCAGGAGGGGACAGCAAGAGACCCAGTACTTC. The rearrangement uses TRBV2 and TRBJ2-5, with 7 nucleotides matching TRBD1. Per the germline V gene, CDR1 is SNHLY and CDR2 is FYNNEI. J lost 2 bases, V lost 6 bases, and 3 bases had no gene match. The length of the CDR3 is 13 residues.

The count of this clonotype is one. This chain connects TRBV30 to TRBJ2-3, with D possibly being TRBD2 (5 bases). With 3 bases removed from V and 7 bases from J, the gap between germline ends came to 14 bases. Germline values: CDR1 GTSNPN, CDR2 SVGIG (reference sequence). This CDR3 has 13 residues. CDR3 DNA: TGTGCCTGGAGCACCTCTAGAGGGAATACGCAGTATTTT. Its protein product is CAWSTSRGNTQYF.